This TCR beta chain originates from a study of naive and memory T cell subsets. Alpha and beta constant region primers primed reverse transcription for blood and skin samples. MiXCR, run by TCRdb on the 5' RACE reads, gives a single entry per CDR3 protein. The sample lists tens of thousands of distinct CDR3 sequences; 4% to 4.5% were seen once. This clonotype was detected ten times or more. Whole blood, 2 to 2.5 ml, came from adult healthy volunteers. The library had UMIs added by 3' ligation of an oligonucleotide to TCR cDNA. The ends were cut back, 5 bases at V and 13 bases at J, with 12 bases in the middle. Germline CDR1 is SGHTA and CDR2 is FQGNSA. The CDR3 contains 11 residues.

The TCR comes from a male donor in good health. The genes are TRBV7-2 and TRBJ2-1, with D unclear. CDR3 loop: CASSQSSLQFF. The DNA for the CDR3 is TGTGCCAGCAGCCAATCTAGTCTCCAGTTCTTC. Looking up the rest from reference TRBV7-2 and TRBJ2-1 gives the full variable domain: GAGVSQSPSNKVTEKGKDVELRCDPISGHTALYWYRQSLGQGLEFLIYFQGNSAPDKSGLPSDRFSAERTGGSVSTLTIQRTQQEDSAVYLCASSQSSLQFFGPGTRLTVL.